A selection of T cell receptor beta chains follows, all from one sample in a study of blood T cell repertoires in COVID-19. Measured with immunoSEQ multiplex PCR; TCRdb has only the in-frame clones, and not every one. The data hold about 7,800 clones, with roughly 83% observed a single time. The sequencing input was peripheral blood. The receptor set was obtained from a woman aged 55-70 years with active COVID-19. CDR3s include the opening cysteine and the closing phenylalanine or tryptophan. A D gene is named only where the DNA matches it firmly. Size is omitted from some rows. Given values are once, few, many or a class for expanded clones.

d_call: TRBD2; clone_size: -; v_call: TRBV27; j_call: TRBJ2-1; cdr3_aa: CASRPGTSGYNEQFF; cdr3_nt: TGTGCCAGCAGACCGGGGACTAGCGGTTACAATGAGCAGTTCTTC
d_call: -; clone_size: -; v_call: TRBV7-2; j_call: TRBJ1-2; cdr3_aa: CASSSRTAHRYGYTF; cdr3_nt: TGTGCCAGCAGCTCCCGGACAGCCCATCGCTATGGCTACACCTTC
d_call: -; clone_size: -; v_call: TRBV27; j_call: TRBJ2-3; cdr3_aa: CASSLSKTTGGSTDTQYF; cdr3_nt: TGTGCCAGCAGTTTATCTAAGACAACTGGGGGGAGTACAGATACGCAGTATTTT
d_call: -; clone_size: -; v_call: TRBV3-1/TRBV3-2; j_call: TRBJ2-2; cdr3_aa: CASSHRGNTGELFF; cdr3_nt: TGTGCCAGCAGCCACCGGGGGAACACCGGGGAGCTGTTTTTT
d_call: -; clone_size: -; v_call: TRBV6-5; j_call: TRBJ1-2; cdr3_aa: CASSYFGRGSGGYTF; cdr3_nt: TGTGCCAGCAGTTACTTCGGGCGGGGTTCTGGTGGCTACACCTTC
d_call: TRBD1; clone_size: -; v_call: TRBV28; j_call: TRBJ1-5; cdr3_aa: CASSPGGSNQPQHF; cdr3_nt: TGTGCCAGCAGTCCAGGGGGTAGCAATCAGCCCCAGCATTTT
d_call: -; clone_size: once; v_call: TRBV7-9; j_call: TRBJ2-1; cdr3_aa: CASSLVGRNEQFF; cdr3_nt: TGTGCCAGCAGCTTAGTGGGGCGCAATGAGCAGTTCTTC
d_call: TRBD1; clone_size: -; v_call: TRBV28; j_call: TRBJ1-4; cdr3_aa: CASEDRERLELFF; cdr3_nt: TGTGCCAGCGAAGACAGGGAGAGACTGGAACTGTTTTTT
d_call: TRBD1; clone_size: -; v_call: TRBV19; j_call: TRBJ1-3; cdr3_aa: CASSSGQWRGNTIYF; cdr3_nt: TGTGCCAGTAGCTCGGGACAGTGGCGGGGAAACACCATATATTTT
d_call: -; clone_size: -; v_call: TRBV5-6; j_call: TRBJ1-3; cdr3_aa: CASSADLRPGNTIYF; cdr3_nt: TGTGCCAGCAGCGCTGACTTGCGGCCGGGAAACACCATATATTTT
d_call: TRBD1; clone_size: -; v_call: TRBV28; j_call: TRBJ1-2; cdr3_aa: CASSLNSGTGDPYGYTF; cdr3_nt: TGTGCCAGCAGTTTAAATTCCGGGACAGGGGACCCCTATGGCTACACCTTC
d_call: -; clone_size: -; v_call: TRBV28; j_call: TRBJ2-1; cdr3_aa: CASSSPGLRVLFTDNEQFF; cdr3_nt: TGTGCCAGCAGTAGTCCGGGACTCCGAGTGTTGTTTACCGACAATGAGCAGTTCTTC
d_call: -; clone_size: once; v_call: TRBV5-1; j_call: TRBJ2-3; cdr3_aa: CASSPPTAGDTQYF; cdr3_nt: TGCGCCAGCAGCCCACCCACGGCGGGAGATACGCAGTATTTT
d_call: TRBD1; clone_size: -; v_call: TRBV5-1; j_call: TRBJ1-2; cdr3_aa: CASSGGTGYGYTF; cdr3_nt: TGCGCCAGCTCAGGGGGCACGGGTTATGGCTACACCTTC
d_call: TRBD1; clone_size: -; v_call: TRBV10-3; j_call: TRBJ1-6; cdr3_aa: CAISWTGGDSPLHF; cdr3_nt: TGTGCCATCAGTTGGACAGGCGGGGATTCACCCCTCCACTTT
d_call: TRBD2; clone_size: -; v_call: TRBV19; j_call: TRBJ2-3; cdr3_aa: CASSQLAGDITDTQYF; cdr3_nt: TGTGCCAGTAGTCAACTAGCGGGGGATATCACAGATACGCAGTATTTT
d_call: -; clone_size: -; v_call: TRBV4-3; j_call: TRBJ2-3; cdr3_aa: CASSQDRYDTQYF; cdr3_nt: TGCGCCAGCAGCCAAGATCGGTACGATACGCAGTATTTT
d_call: TRBD1; clone_size: -; v_call: TRBV4-1; j_call: TRBJ1-6; cdr3_aa: CASSQAGTGNSPLHF; cdr3_nt: TGCGCCAGCAGCCAGGCTGGGACAGGCAATTCACCCCTCCACTTT
d_call: TRBD1; clone_size: -; v_call: TRBV19; j_call: TRBJ1-6; cdr3_aa: CASSISSLWRGRSYNSPLHF; cdr3_nt: TGTGCCAGTAGTATATCCTCACTGTGGAGGGGGCGCTCCTATAATTCACCCCTCCACTTT
d_call: TRBD2; clone_size: -; v_call: TRBV20-1; j_call: TRBJ2-7; cdr3_aa: CSAPSGIVQYF; cdr3_nt: TGCAGTGCCCCTAGCGGGATAGTCCAGTACTTC
d_call: -; clone_size: -; v_call: TRBV7-6; j_call: TRBJ1-5; cdr3_aa: CASSLGHLSNQPQHF; cdr3_nt: TGTGCCAGCAGCTTAGGACACCTTAGCAATCAGCCCCAGCATTTT
d_call: TRBD2; clone_size: -; v_call: TRBV7-2; j_call: TRBJ2-2; cdr3_aa: CASSSPGGGTGELFF; cdr3_nt: TGTGCCAGCAGCTCACCGGGGGGTGGGACCGGGGAGCTGTTTTTT
d_call: TRBD1; clone_size: -; v_call: TRBV4-1; j_call: TRBJ1-4; cdr3_aa: CASSLGQTWEKLFF; cdr3_nt: TGCGCCAGCAGCCTGGGACAGACCTGGGAAAAACTGTTTTTT
d_call: TRBD1; clone_size: -; v_call: TRBV11-2; j_call: TRBJ1-1; cdr3_aa: CASSTGAAWQAFF; cdr3_nt: TGTGCCAGCAGCACAGGGGCCGCATGGCAGGCTTTCTTT
d_call: -; clone_size: -; v_call: TRBV4-3; j_call: TRBJ2-1; cdr3_aa: CASSRGGGDSYNEQFF; cdr3_nt: TGCGCCAGCAGTCGGGGAGGTGGGGACTCGTACAATGAGCAGTTCTTC
d_call: TRBD1; clone_size: -; v_call: TRBV3-1/TRBV3-2; j_call: TRBJ1-2; cdr3_aa: CASSPTGGEGYYGYTF; cdr3_nt: TGTGCCAGCAGCCCTACAGGGGGCGAGGGGTACTATGGCTACACCTTC
d_call: -; clone_size: -; v_call: TRBV9; j_call: TRBJ2-7; cdr3_aa: CASSSLTDEQYF; cdr3_nt: TGTGCCAGCAGCTCGTTGACAGACGAGCAGTACTTC
d_call: TRBD2; clone_size: -; v_call: TRBV24-1; j_call: TRBJ2-3; cdr3_aa: CATSTSGGFTDTQYF; cdr3_nt: TGTGCCACCAGTACTAGCGGGGGGTTCACAGATACGCAGTATTTT
d_call: -; clone_size: -; v_call: TRBV5-1; j_call: TRBJ1-2; cdr3_aa: CASSLDSVPGVAYGYTF; cdr3_nt: TGCGCCAGCAGCTTGGACTCCGTCCCAGGGGTAGCATATGGCTACACCTTC
d_call: -; clone_size: -; v_call: TRBV11-3; j_call: TRBJ2-1; cdr3_aa: CASSPRGAGSYNEQFF; cdr3_nt: TGTGCCAGCAGCCCTCGGGGGGCAGGCTCCTACAATGAGCAGTTCTTC
d_call: -; clone_size: -; v_call: TRBV6-2/TRBV6-3; j_call: TRBJ2-2; cdr3_aa: CASSYADTAELFF; cdr3_nt: TGTGCCAGCAGTTACGCGGACACGGCGGAGCTGTTTTTT
d_call: -; clone_size: -; v_call: TRBV29-1; j_call: TRBJ1-1; cdr3_aa: CSVVGLGAPFF; cdr3_nt: -
d_call: TRBD1; clone_size: once; v_call: TRBV20-1; j_call: TRBJ1-2; cdr3_aa: CSASVGTGYGYTF; cdr3_nt: TGCAGTGCTAGTGTCGGGACAGGCTATGGCTACACCTTC
d_call: -; clone_size: -; v_call: TRBV10-3; j_call: TRBJ1-4; cdr3_aa: CATNPVLNEKLFF; cdr3_nt: TGTGCCACCAACCCGGTCCTGAATGAAAAACTGTTTTTT
d_call: -; clone_size: -; v_call: TRBV29-1; j_call: TRBJ2-1; cdr3_aa: CSVEGLGAGVDNEQFF; cdr3_nt: TGCAGCGTTGAAGGCCTGGGGGCGGGGGTCGACAATGAGCAGTTCTTC
d_call: -; clone_size: -; v_call: TRBV14; j_call: TRBJ1-6; cdr3_aa: CASSQVFRGSSLHF; cdr3_nt: TGTGCCAGCAGCCAAGTTTTTCGGGGGTCGTCCCTCCACTTT
d_call: -; clone_size: -; v_call: TRBV11-2; j_call: TRBJ2-5; cdr3_aa: CASSKNPPGTYQETQYF; cdr3_nt: TGTGCCAGCAGCAAGAATCCCCCCGGGACATACCAAGAGACCCAGTACTTC
d_call: -; clone_size: -; v_call: TRBV18; j_call: TRBJ1-2; cdr3_aa: CASSPTVKGGYTF; cdr3_nt: TGTGCCAGCTCACCGACAGTCAAGGGTGGCTACACCTTC